Presented here are 10 T cell receptor beta chains from one specimen sequenced in a study of cytomegalovirus exposure and HLA in healthy donors. PCR involved 60 Vbeta and 13 Jbeta primers. Profiling relied on immunoSEQ multiplex PCR, and the TCRdb table lists in-frame clones only, not all of them. The data contain about 120,000 clones, 80% of them singletons. Sequences were obtained from PBMCs. These receptors came from a female donor in good health and CMV-seronegative.

The V gene is TRBV6-5, the J gene TRBJ2-5; TRBD1 agrees at 7 bases. Trimming cost V 6 bases and J 2 bases; bases outside gene matches: 9. Germline V gene lookup returns CDR1 MNHEY and CDR2 SVGAGI. The CDR3 contains 15 residues. CDR3 coding DNA: TGTGCCAGCAGGGACAGGCGAGGGCCACAAGAGACCCAGTACTTC. This codes for CASRDRRGPQETQYF.

This sequence joins TRBV30 and TRBJ2-5; 7 nucleotides line up with TRBD2. The germline gives CDR1 GTSNPN, CDR2 SVGIG (reference sequence). This CDR3 spans 14 amino acids. V lost 0 bases, J lost 1 base, and 2 bases stayed unmatched. The DNA of the CDR3 is TGTGCCTGGAGTGTTGGGACTATCCAAGAGACCCAGTACTTC. Its protein product is CAWSVGTIQETQYF.

The V and J genes are TRBV5-1 and TRBJ2-5; D is uncertain. Judging by the DNA end, TRBJ2-7 fits better; the J call may be wrong. Germline-derived CDR1 and CDR2 are SGHRS and YFSETQ. The CDR3 contains 14 residues. The CDR3 sequence is CASSFSSNPYEQYF. CDR3 in DNA: TGCGCCAGCAGCTTCTCAAGCAACCCCTACGAGCAGTACTTC.

The chain joins TRBV7-9 to TRBJ2-3; no clear D. The CDR3 runs 15 residues. The V gene's germline CDR1 is SEHNR and CDR2 FQNEAQ (reference sequence). The V end lost 7 bases, the J end lost 2 bases, and 16 bases lay between the germline ends. The CDR3 here is CASTAPAEDTDTQYF. CDR3 coding DNA: TGTGCCAGCACCGCTCCGGCCGAGGACACAGATACGCAGTATTTT.

Comment on this clone: One junction end disagrees with the germline gene, perhaps due to a read error. V usage is TRBV5-6 and J usage is TRBJ2-6; 10 nucleotides align to TRBD1. The germline gives CDR1 SGHDT, CDR2 YYEEEE. This CDR3 spans 17 amino acids. This chain's CDR3 is CASSRTGGPWGANGLTF. The CDR3, as DNA: TGTGCCAGCAGCAGGACAGGGGGACCCTGGGGGGCCAACGGCCTGACTTTC.

The chain uses TRBV6-1 and TRBJ2-5; 7 nucleotides match TRBD2. V was pared by 0 bases and J by 5 bases, with 15 bases of the junction left unmatched. Per the germline V gene, CDR1 is MNHNS and CDR2 is SASEGT. This CDR3 has 18 residues. The CDR3 bases are TGTGCCAGCAGTGAAGCGTTGATGGCTTGGGTTAGCGGGGAGACCCAGTACTTC. It yields the protein CASSEALMAWVSGETQYF.

The V and J genes are TRBV10-2 and TRBJ2-7; 7 positions match TRBD2. Germline trimming cut 6 bases from V and 7 bases from J; bases unmatched to any gene: 15. Looked up from germline, CDR1 is WSHSY and CDR2 is SAAADI. There are 15 residues in the CDR3. CDR3 DNA: TGCGCCAGCAGGCACGCGGGAGTACGGGATTGGGAGCAGTACTTC. It yields the protein CASRHAGVRDWEQYF.

V and J are TRBV18 and TRBJ2-7; D might be TRBD2 (5 bases). This CDR3 region has 14 residues. The germline CDR1 and CDR2 sequences are KGHSH and LQKENI. V was cut by 0 bases and J by 5 bases, with 11 bases left in between. The CDR3 region has the DNA TGTGCCAGCTCACCACCTGGGAGAGCCCACGAGCAGTACTTC. Its translation: CASSPPGRAHEQYF.

The rearrangement links TRBV7-6 to TRBJ2-3, with a possible D match to TRBD2 (6 bases). Germline V gene lookup returns CDR1 SGHVS and CDR2 FNYEAQ. This CDR3 is built from 15 residues. V dropped 5 bases and J dropped 0 bases, with 12 bases sitting between them. Here the CDR3 reads CASSDAGSSTDTQYF. The CDR3 DNA reads as TGTGCCAGCAGCGACGCGGGGAGTAGCACAGATACGCAGTATTTT.

The V call is TRBV19, the J call TRBJ1-1; no reliable D call. This CDR3 has 15 amino acids. V was clipped by 5 bases and J by 1 base, with 14 bases between them. In germline, CDR1 is LNHDA, CDR2 SQIVND (reference sequence). The DNA for the CDR3 is TGTGCCAGTAGTCTCAGCAGGTCACCGAACACTGAAGCTTTCTTT. Encoded protein: CASSLSRSPNTEAFF.